A selection of T cell receptor beta chains follows, all from one sample in a study of T-cell memory formation after mild COVID-19. From the 5' RACE reads, TCRdb called clonotypes with MiXCR, one entry per CDR3 protein. The repertoire has around 250,000 distinct CDR3 sequences, roughly 16% of them found once; the top ten carry more than 20%. What was sequenced was PBMCs or a T cell subset sorted from them (not recorded which). The source is a man aged 18 to 35 who had mild COVID-19 (a few samples of this study predate the infection). Cell type and time point are not known. The CDR3 runs from the conserved cysteine through the conserved F or W. D genes are given only for firm matches. Some rows mark clone size as missing; the rest say once, few, many or name a class of expanded clone.

j_gene,d_gene,abundance,v_gene,CDR3aa,CDR3nt
TRBJ2-3,NA,NA,TRBV5-1,CASSFRPGDTQYF,TGCGCCAGCAGCTTCAGACCGGGAGATACGCAGTATTTT
TRBJ2-1,NA,NA,TRBV6-1,CASSEAWQGRPYNEQFF,TGTGCCAGCAGTGAAGCGTGGCAGGGAAGACCCTACAATGAGCAGTTCTTC
TRBJ1-3,NA,NA,TRBV5-1,CASSLSPGVSGNTIYF,TGCGCCAGCAGCTTGTCTCCAGGGGTCTCTGGAAACACCATATATTTT
TRBJ2-1,NA,NA,TRBV7-9,CASSLAAGLAGEQFF,TGTGCCAGCAGCTTAGCGGCGGGCCTGGCCGGTGAGCAGTTCTTC
TRBJ2-3,NA,few,TRBV21-1,CASVTPGGTGGTDTQYF,TGTGCCAGCGTCACACCGGGGGGTACAGGGGGCACAGATACGCAGTATTTT
TRBJ2-7,NA,few,TRBV7-2,CASSFDGYEQYF,TGTGCCAGCAGTTTTGACGGCTACGAGCAGTACTTC
TRBJ1-1,NA,few,TRBV20-1,CSARAGAETEAFF,TGCAGTGCTAGAGCGGGGGCGGAAACTGAAGCTTTCTTT
TRBJ1-1,NA,few,TRBV7-9,CASSHEVETEAFF,TGTGCCAGCAGCCATGAGGTGGAGACTGAAGCTTTCTTT
TRBJ1-1,NA,NA,TRBV28,CASSPSWTEAFF,TGTGCCAGCAGTCCGTCGTGGACTGAAGCTTTCTTT
TRBJ2-7,TRBD1,NA,TRBV19,CASSIGTGSIEQYF,TGTGCCAGTAGTATCGGGACAGGATCGATCGAGCAGTACTTC
TRBJ2-1,NA,few,TRBV11-3,CASSSAGLYNEQFF,TGTGCCAGCAGCTCGGCGGGTCTTTATAATGAGCAGTTCTTC
TRBJ2-7,NA,NA,TRBV11-2,CASSLRDNGPSLNEQYF,TGTGCCAGCAGCCTCCGGGACAACGGTCCTAGTCTCAACGAGCAGTACTTC
TRBJ1-1,TRBD1,many,TRBV7-9,CASSFLFPTGVLLAFF,TGTGCCAGCAGCTTTCTATTTCCCACAGGGGTCTTGCTTGCTTTCTTT
TRBJ1-2,NA,NA,TRBV29-1,CSVRDIGFYGYTF,TGCAGCGTTCGGGACATCGGGTTCTATGGCTACACCTTC
TRBJ2-1,NA,few,TRBV11-2,CASSLWRNEQFF,TGTGCCAGCAGCTTATGGAGAAATGAGCAGTTCTTC
TRBJ1-1,NA,NA,TRBV20-1,CSALDPSREAFF,TGCAGTGCTCTGGACCCCTCACGAGAAGCTTTCTTT
TRBJ2-7,TRBD1,few,TRBV11-1,CASSFGDSFTYEQYF,TGTGCCAGCAGCTTCGGGGACAGCTTCACCTACGAGCAGTACTTC
TRBJ1-6,NA,few,TRBV7-9,CASSLDQGRILNSPLHF,TGTGCCAGCAGCTTAGACCAGGGCCGAATCCTTAATTCACCCCTCCACTTT
TRBJ1-2,NA,few,TRBV7-2,CASSLGGRGKHGYTF,TGTGCCAGCAGCTTAGGGGGGAGGGGCAAGCATGGCTACACCTTC
TRBJ1-2,NA,NA,TRBV18,CASSPYEGARNYGYTF,TGTGCCAGCTCACCGTACGAGGGAGCCCGAAACTATGGCTACACCTTC
TRBJ2-2,NA,NA,TRBV9,CASSVATSSTGELFF,TGTGCCAGCAGCGTAGCTACTAGCTCTACCGGGGAGCTGTTTTTT
TRBJ1-5,NA,NA,TRBV7-2,CASSVRGDQPQHF,TGTGCCAGCAGCGTAAGGGGGGATCAGCCCCAGCATTTT